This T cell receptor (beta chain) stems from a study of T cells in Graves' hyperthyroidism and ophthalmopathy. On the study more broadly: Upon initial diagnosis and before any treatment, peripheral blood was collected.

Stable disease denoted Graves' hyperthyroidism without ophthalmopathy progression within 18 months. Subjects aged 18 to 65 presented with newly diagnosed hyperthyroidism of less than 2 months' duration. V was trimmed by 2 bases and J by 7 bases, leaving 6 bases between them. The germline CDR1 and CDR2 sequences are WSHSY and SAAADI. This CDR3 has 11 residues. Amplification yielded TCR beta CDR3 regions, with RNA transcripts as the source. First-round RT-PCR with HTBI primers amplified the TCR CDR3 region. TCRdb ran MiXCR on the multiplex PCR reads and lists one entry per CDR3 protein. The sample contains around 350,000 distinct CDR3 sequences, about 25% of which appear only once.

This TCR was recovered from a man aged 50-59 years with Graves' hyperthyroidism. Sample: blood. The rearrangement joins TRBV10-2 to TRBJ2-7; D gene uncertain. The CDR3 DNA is TGCGCCAGCAGTGAGAATCGGGAGCAGTACTTC. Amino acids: CASSENREQYF.